Below, one TCR beta chain is given with its context. The antigen remains undetermined. In germline, CDR1 is SGHDT, CDR2 YYEEEE. The CDR3 is 15 amino acids. Trimming removed 4 bases at V and 0 bases at J, with 13 bases between. There were no recent acute infections or vaccinations among the donors, who were healthy HIV-negative adults. The entry originates in a study of shared clonotypes between healthy human individuals. Points from the study as a whole: Tissue TCR repertoires likely differ from these blood-only repertoires.

The authors split each subset's genomic DNA evenly across several immunoSEQ plates. Measured with immunoSEQ multiplex PCR; TCRdb has only the in-frame clones, and not every one. The table has around 430,000 clones, roughly 77% seen once. This chain uses TRBV5-6 with TRBJ1-1, with a weak D call TRBD1 (5 bases). This clonotype was obtained from a woman aged 40 to 50 in good health. Some clones in this sample may be carry-over from other donors' samples. The specimen was PBMCs. CDR3 in amino acids: CASSKKGRMNTEAFF. CDR3 sequence (DNA): TGTGCCAGCAGCAAAAAGGGACGAATGAACACTGAAGCTTTCTTT. The complete variable domain, with remaining parts taken from reference TRBV5-6 and TRBJ1-1, reads DAGVTQSPTHLIKTRGQQVTLRCSPKSGHDTVSWYQQALGQGPQFIFQYYEEEERQRGNFPDRFSGHQFPNYSSELNVNALLLGDSALYLCASSKKGRMNTEAFFGQGTRLTVV.